These T cell receptor beta chains were read from a single sample in a study of Ad26.COV2.S vaccination and SARS-CoV-2 variants. The method was immunoSEQ multiplex PCR; TCRdb's version includes in-frame clones alone and lacks a portion of them. The sample shows over 130,000 clones, just over 85% of them seen only once. Specimen: peripheral blood, collected after recovery from COVID-19. The source is a human donor who had recovered from COVID-19. The CDR3 runs from the conserved cysteine through the conserved F or W. Each record gives: V gene, J gene, clone size, D gene, CDR3 DNA, CDR3 protein. A D gene is named only where the DNA matches it firmly. Expanded clones are given a class, and other clones once, few, many or no size at all.

>TRBV4-3|TRBJ1-5|NA|NA
TGCGCCAGCAGCCAAGAAAGGAGGAGCAATCAGCCCCAGCATTTT
CASSQERRSNQPQHF
>TRBV5-1|TRBJ2-5|NA|NA
TGCGCCAGCACTCAAAATCAAGAGACCCAGTACTTC
CASTQNQETQYF
>TRBV6-6|TRBJ1-4|NA|TRBD1
TGTGCCAGCAGTGACAGGGGGTTTGAAAAACTGTTTTTT
CASSDRGFEKLFF
>TRBV5-6|TRBJ1-1|NA|NA
TGTGCCAGCAGCTTGGAAGTAAGGACTGAAGCTTTCTTT
CASSLEVRTEAFF
>TRBV6-5|TRBJ1-6|NA|TRBD1
TGTGCCAGCCGGGGGGAGACAGGGGGATCACCCCTCCACTTT
CASRGETGGSPLHF
>TRBV7-2|TRBJ2-2|NA|TRBD1
TGTGCCAGCAGCTTAGTACCAGGGGGCAACACCGGGGAGCTGTTTTTT
CASSLVPGGNTGELFF
>TRBV28|TRBJ1-6|NA|NA
TGTGCCAGCAGCCCATTACCGCCAAATTCACCCCTCCACTTT
CASSPLPPNSPLHF
>TRBV9|TRBJ2-2|NA|NA
TGTGCCAGCAGCGTCGAGAGGGGCCATCCCGGCGGGGAGCTGTTTTTT
CASSVERGHPGGELFF
>TRBV28|TRBJ2-7|once|NA
TGTGCCAGCAGTTACGGGACGAGCTCCTACGAGCAGTACTTC
CASSYGTSSYEQYF
>TRBV5-1|TRBJ2-2|NA|NA
TGCGCCAGCAGCTTGGCGGACAGGAACACCGGGGAGCTGTTTTTT
CASSLADRNTGELFF
>TRBV6-2/TRBV6-3|TRBJ2-1|NA|NA
TGTGCCAGCAGTTACTTCCGGGACCTCCAGCTCTTGAATGAGCAGTTCTTC
CASSYFRDLQLLNEQFF
>TRBV10-1|TRBJ2-3|once|TRBD2
TGCGCCAGCAGTCCGAGCGGGGGGGCCACAGATACGCAGTATTTT
CASSPSGGATDTQYF
>TRBV3-1/TRBV3-2|TRBJ2-2|NA|NA
TGTGCCAGCAGCCAACACAGCACCGGGGAGCTGTTTTTT
CASSQHSTGELFF
>TRBV28|TRBJ2-2|NA|NA
TGTGCCAGCAGTCGCACGGGTACCGGGGAGCTGTTTTTT
CASSRTGTGELFF
>TRBV18|TRBJ2-1|NA|NA
TGTGCCAGCTCACCACAACAGGAAGATGAGCAGTTCTTC
CASSPQQEDEQFF
>TRBV18|TRBJ1-4|NA|TRBD1
TGTGCCAGCTCACCCCCCGAGGGGGCGGATGAAAAACTGTTTTTT
CASSPPEGADEKLFF
>TRBV19|TRBJ2-5|NA|NA
TGTGCCAGTAGTTTCGATAGGGGCGAGACCCAGTACTTC
CASSFDRGETQYF
>TRBV10-3|TRBJ1-1|NA|TRBD1
TGTGCCATCAGGCCGGGACAGGGTGCGGGGAGCACTGAAGCTTTCTTT
CAIRPGQGAGSTEAFF
>TRBV27|TRBJ2-3|NA|NA
TGTGCCAGCAGTTCACTCCCGGCGGATACGCAGTATTTT
CASSSLPADTQYF
>TRBV28|TRBJ2-2|NA|TRBD1
TGTGCCAGCAGTTCCCACGTAGGGGGCTGGAACACCGGGGAGCTGTTTTTT
CASSSHVGGWNTGELFF
>TRBV18|TRBJ1-5|NA|TRBD1
TGTGCCAGCTCCGACAGGGCCCCGGGGAGCAATCAGCCCCAGCATTTT
CASSDRAPGSNQPQHF
>TRBV25-1|TRBJ1-2|NA|TRBD1
TGTGCCAGCAGTCCGGCCTGGGTGGGGACAGGGTCTCCCTATGGCTACACCTTC
CASSPAWVGTGSPYGYTF
>TRBV7-9|TRBJ1-2|NA|NA
TGTGCCAGCAGCCGTACAGGTTATGGCTACACCTTC
CASSRTGYGYTF
>TRBV28|TRBJ2-1|NA|NA
TGTGCCAGCAGTTTAGAGGCAGGCTACAATGAGCAGTTCTTC
CASSLEAGYNEQFF
>TRBV19|TRBJ1-4|NA|NA
TGTGCCAGTAGTATAGAGGGCCACTCTAATGAAAAACTGTTTTTT
CASSIEGHSNEKLFF
>TRBV4-3|TRBJ1-4|NA|TRBD1
TGCGCCAGCAGCCAAGGCCCGCCCCCAGGGGGTGATGAAAAACTGTTTTTT
CASSQGPPPGGDEKLFF
>TRBV28|TRBJ1-6|NA|NA
TGTGCCAGCAGTTTACCCGGGGAGGATAATTCACCCCTCCACTTT
CASSLPGEDNSPLHF
>TRBV27|TRBJ2-1|once|NA
TGTGCCAGCAGCTGGACTTATGGCAATGAGCAGTTCTTC
CASSWTYGNEQFF
>TRBV11-2|TRBJ2-1|NA|NA
TGTGCCAGCAGCTTAGTGATCTTATCCGGCAATGAGCAGTTCTTC
CASSLVILSGNEQFF
>TRBV29-1|TRBJ1-2|NA|NA
TGCAGCCTCCATTCCGGGCAAGCGAGCTACACCTTC
CSLHSGQASYTF
>TRBV7-2|TRBJ2-1|once|NA
TGTGCCAGCAGCCCCGGGCCACACAATGAGCAGTTCTTC
CASSPGPHNEQFF
>TRBV3-1/TRBV3-2|TRBJ1-1|NA|NA
TGTGCCAGCAGCCACGACCCCCTTACTGAAGCTTTCTTT
CASSHDPLTEAFF
>TRBV7-8|TRBJ2-7|NA|NA
TGTGCCAGCTCAAGGACGCAACCCTACGAGCAGTACTTC
CASSRTQPYEQYF
>TRBV5-6|TRBJ2-2|NA|TRBD1
TGTGCCAGCAGCCCGGGACAGGTTAACACCGGGGAGCTGTTTTTT
CASSPGQVNTGELFF
>TRBV19|TRBJ1-6|once|TRBD1
TGTGCCAGTAGGCCGGACAGGACCAATTCACCCCTCCACTTT
CASRPDRTNSPLHF
>TRBV29-1|TRBJ2-5|NA|TRBD2
TGCAGCGCAAATGGACTAGCGGGGGGGGCAGAGACCCAGTACTTC
CSANGLAGGAETQYF
>TRBV6-5|TRBJ2-7|NA|TRBD2
TGTGCCAGCAGTTACTCGTCTAGCGGACCCTACGAGCAGTACTTC
CASSYSSSGPYEQYF
>TRBV6-1|TRBJ1-5|NA|NA
TGTGCCAGCAGTGAAGATCGGGGACCGAGCAATCAGCCCCAGCATTTT
CASSEDRGPSNQPQHF
>TRBV6-6|TRBJ2-3|NA|NA
TGTGCCAGCAGTTACTCGGAAGATCCGCAGTATTTT
CASSYSEDPQYF
>TRBV12-3/TRBV12-4|TRBJ2-1|NA|NA
TGTGCCAGCAGGTCCCTGGGTAATGAGCAGTTCTTC
CASRSLGNEQFF
>TRBV14|TRBJ2-1|NA|TRBD1
TGTGCCAGCAACCCCGGGACAGGGGGCTTTGACAATGAGCAGTTCTTC
CASNPGTGGFDNEQFF
>TRBV28|TRBJ2-1|once|TRBD2
TGTGCCAGCAGTTCTATTAGCGGGGGGGCCAATGAGCAGTTCTTC
CASSSISGGANEQFF
>TRBV27|TRBJ2-3|NA|NA
TGTGCCAGCAGTATGACAGGAGATACGCAGTATTTT
CASSMTGDTQYF
>TRBV27|TRBJ2-2|few|TRBD2
TGTGCCAGCAGTCCCCAGCGGGGCCAGAACACCGGGGAGCTGTTTTTT
CASSPQRGQNTGELFF
>TRBV24-1|TRBJ1-5|NA|NA
TGTGCCACCAGTGATCCCCAAGGGCCCCAGCATTTT
CATSDPQGPQHF
>TRBV11-3|TRBJ2-7|NA|NA
TGTGCCAGCAGCCTTGGGCAGGGGCGATCCTACGAGCAGTACTTC
CASSLGQGRSYEQYF
>TRBV2|TRBJ2-3|NA|NA
TGTGCCAGCAGCTCCACTAGACCGACAGATACGCAGTATTTT
CASSSTRPTDTQYF
>TRBV4-1|TRBJ1-5|few|NA
TGCGCCAGCAGCCAAGGAAGAGGGGATAGCAATCAGCCCCAGCATTTT
CASSQGRGDSNQPQHF
>TRBV28|TRBJ1-1|NA|NA
TGTGCCAGCGCCCCTCCCTTGAGTGGACGAGAAGCTTTCTTT
CASAPPLSGREAFF
>TRBV18|TRBJ1-1|few|TRBD1
TGTGCCAGCTCACCGGGGCCAGGGGGCGCGGACACTGAAGCTTTCTTT
CASSPGPGGADTEAFF
>TRBV5-1|TRBJ2-3|NA|NA
TGCGCCAGCAGCACCGGACATTCCAGCACAGATACGCAGTATTTT
CASSTGHSSTDTQYF
>TRBV6-5|TRBJ2-3|once|NA
TGTGCCAGCAGTTACGGGGCGGGCACAGATACGCAGTATTTT
CASSYGAGTDTQYF
>TRBV27|TRBJ1-6|once|TRBD1
TGTGCCAGCAGGGGACAGGGAGGCAATTCACCCCTCCACTTT
CASRGQGGNSPLHF
>TRBV28|TRBJ2-3|NA|NA
TGTGCCAGCGGCAGGGGACTGAGACAGCAGTATTTT
CASGRGLRQQYF
>TRBV11-2|TRBJ2-7|NA|TRBD2
TGTGCCAGCGGGGGGGATGAGCAGTACTTC
CASGGDEQYF
>TRBV4-3|TRBJ1-4|once|NA
TGCGCCAGCAGCCAAGACCTAATCGAAAAACTGTTTTTT
CASSQDLIEKLFF
>TRBV28|TRBJ1-1|NA|NA
TGTGCCAGCAGCTCGACTATCGGAGCTTTCTTT
CASSSTIGAFF
>TRBV7-2|TRBJ2-3|NA|NA
TGTGCCAGCAGCCGGGACTCCCACACAGATACGCAGTATTTT
CASSRDSHTDTQYF